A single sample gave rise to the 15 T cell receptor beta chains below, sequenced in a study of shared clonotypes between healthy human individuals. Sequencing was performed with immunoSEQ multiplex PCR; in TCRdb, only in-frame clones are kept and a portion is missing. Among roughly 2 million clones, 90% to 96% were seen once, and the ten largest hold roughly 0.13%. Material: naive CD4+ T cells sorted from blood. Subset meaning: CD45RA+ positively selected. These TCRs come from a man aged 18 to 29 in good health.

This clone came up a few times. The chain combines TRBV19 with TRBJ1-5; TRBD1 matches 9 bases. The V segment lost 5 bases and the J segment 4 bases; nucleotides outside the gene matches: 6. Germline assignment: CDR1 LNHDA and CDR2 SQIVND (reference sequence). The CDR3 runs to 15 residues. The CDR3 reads CASSLPGTGNQPQHF. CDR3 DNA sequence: TGTGCCAGTAGTTTGCCCGGGACAGGGAATCAGCCCCAGCATTTT.

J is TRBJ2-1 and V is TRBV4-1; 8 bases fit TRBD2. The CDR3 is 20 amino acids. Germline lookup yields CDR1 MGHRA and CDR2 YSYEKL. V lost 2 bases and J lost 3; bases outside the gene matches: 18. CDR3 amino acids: CASSQTITGTRGTIYNEQFF. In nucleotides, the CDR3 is TGCGCCAGCAGCCAAACAATAACCGGGACTAGGGGCACCATCTACAATGAGCAGTTCTTC.

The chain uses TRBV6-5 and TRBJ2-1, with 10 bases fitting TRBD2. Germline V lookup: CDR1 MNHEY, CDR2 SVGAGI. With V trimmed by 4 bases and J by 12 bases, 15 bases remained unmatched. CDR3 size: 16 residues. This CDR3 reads CASSSIGVAGGLGQFF. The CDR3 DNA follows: TGTGCCAGCAGTTCAATTGGGGTAGCGGGGGGTCTCGGGCAGTTCTTC.

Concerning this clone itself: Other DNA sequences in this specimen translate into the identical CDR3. This CDR3 reads CASSLEGGGETQYF. CDR3 DNA sequence: TGCGCCAGCAGCTTGGAAGGGGGCGGTGAGACCCAGTACTTC. The chain couples TRBV5-1 to TRBJ2-5, with 7 bases identical to TRBD1. The V segment lost 0 bases and the J segment 5 bases; nucleotides outside the gene matches: 4. CDR1 is SGHRS and CDR2 is YFSETQ in the germline V gene. The CDR3 runs to 14 residues.

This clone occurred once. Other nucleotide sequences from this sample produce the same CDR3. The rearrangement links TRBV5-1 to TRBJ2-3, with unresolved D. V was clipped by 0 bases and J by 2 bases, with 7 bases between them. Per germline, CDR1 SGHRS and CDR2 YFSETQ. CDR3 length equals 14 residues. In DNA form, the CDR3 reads TGCGCCAGCAGCTTGGCCCTCCCCACAGATACGCAGTATTTT. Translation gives CASSLALPTDTQYF.

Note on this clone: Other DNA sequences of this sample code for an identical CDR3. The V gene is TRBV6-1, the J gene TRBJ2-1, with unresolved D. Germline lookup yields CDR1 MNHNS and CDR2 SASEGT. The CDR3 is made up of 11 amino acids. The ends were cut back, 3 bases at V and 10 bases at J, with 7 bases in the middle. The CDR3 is CASSEGWEQFF. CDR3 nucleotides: TGTGCCAGCAGTGAGGGTTGGGAGCAGTTCTTC.

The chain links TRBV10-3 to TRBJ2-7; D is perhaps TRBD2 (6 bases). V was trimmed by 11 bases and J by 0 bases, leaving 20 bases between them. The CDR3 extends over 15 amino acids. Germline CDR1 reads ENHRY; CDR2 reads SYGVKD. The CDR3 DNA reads TGTGCCGTAGGGGCGGGACTCCCATCCTCCTACGAGCAGTACTTC. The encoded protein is CAVGAGLPSSYEQYF.

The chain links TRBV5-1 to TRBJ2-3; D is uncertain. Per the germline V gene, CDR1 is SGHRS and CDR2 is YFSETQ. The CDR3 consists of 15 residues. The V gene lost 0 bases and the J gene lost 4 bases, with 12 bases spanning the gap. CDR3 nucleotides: TGCGCCAGCAGCTTGGTTGGGGTCACAGCAGATACGCAGTATTTT. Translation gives CASSLVGVTADTQYF.

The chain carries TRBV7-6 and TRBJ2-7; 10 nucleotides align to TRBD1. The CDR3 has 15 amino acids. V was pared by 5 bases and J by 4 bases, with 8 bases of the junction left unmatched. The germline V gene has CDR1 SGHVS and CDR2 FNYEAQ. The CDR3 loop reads CASSPRQGALYEQYF. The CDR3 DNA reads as TGTGCCAGCAGCCCGCGACAGGGGGCATTATACGAGCAGTACTTC.

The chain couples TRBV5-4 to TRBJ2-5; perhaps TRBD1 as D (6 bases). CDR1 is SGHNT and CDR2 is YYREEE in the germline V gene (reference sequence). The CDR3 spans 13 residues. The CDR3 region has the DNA TGTGTCCCAAGTCTAGGCAGGGGAGAGACCCAGTACTTC. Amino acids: CVPSLGRGETQYF. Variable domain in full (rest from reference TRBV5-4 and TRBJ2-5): ETGVTQSPTHLIKTRGQQVTLRCSSQSGHNTVSWYQQALGQGPQFIFQYYREEENGRGNFPPRFSGLQFPNYSSELNVNALELDDSALYLCVPSLGRGETQYFGPGTRLLVL.

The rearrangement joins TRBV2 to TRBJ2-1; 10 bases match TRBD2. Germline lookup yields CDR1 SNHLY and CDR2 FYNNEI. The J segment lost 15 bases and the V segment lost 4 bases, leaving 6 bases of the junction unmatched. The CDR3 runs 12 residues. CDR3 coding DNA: TGTGCCAGCAGTGTAGGAGCGGGGGGGCCGTTCTTC. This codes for CASSVGAGGPFF.

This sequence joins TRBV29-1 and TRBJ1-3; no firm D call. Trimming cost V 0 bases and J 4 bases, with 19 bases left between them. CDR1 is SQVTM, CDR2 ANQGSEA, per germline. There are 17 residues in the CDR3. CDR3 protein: CSVEDGDGRGSGNTIYF. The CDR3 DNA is TGCAGCGTTGAAGACGGTGACGGTCGGGGATCAGGAAACACCATATATTTT.

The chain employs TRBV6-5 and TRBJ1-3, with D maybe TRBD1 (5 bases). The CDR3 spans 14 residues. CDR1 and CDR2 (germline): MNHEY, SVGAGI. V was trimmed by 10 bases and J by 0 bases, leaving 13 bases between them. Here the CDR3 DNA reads TGTGCCACCCGACAGACCCACTCTGGAAACACCATATATTTT. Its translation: CATRQTHSGNTIYF.

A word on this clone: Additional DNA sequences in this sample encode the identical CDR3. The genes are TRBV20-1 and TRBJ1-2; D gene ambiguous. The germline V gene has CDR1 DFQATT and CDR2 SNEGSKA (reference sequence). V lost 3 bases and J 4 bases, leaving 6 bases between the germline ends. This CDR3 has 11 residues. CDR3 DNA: TGCAGTGCTAGCGATTCCTATGGCTACACCTTC. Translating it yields CSASDSYGYTF.

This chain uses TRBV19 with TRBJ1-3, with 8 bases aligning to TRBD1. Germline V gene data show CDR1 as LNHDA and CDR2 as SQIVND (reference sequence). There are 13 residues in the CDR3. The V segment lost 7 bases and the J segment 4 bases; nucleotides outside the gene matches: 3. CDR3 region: CASIDRGGNTIYF. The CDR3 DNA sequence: TGTGCCAGTATCGACAGGGGAGGAAACACCATATATTTT.